The 4 T cell receptor beta chains presented below share a single source sample, sequenced in a study of cytomegalovirus exposure and HLA in healthy donors. The study ran its PCR with 60 Vbeta and 13 Jbeta primers. TCRdb keeps only in-frame clones here, not all; method: immunoSEQ multiplex PCR. The repertoire includes some 54,000 clones, around 66% of them detected once, and 2.5% to 3% sits in the top ten. The sample comprised PBMCs. These receptors originate from a man in his late teens or twenties in good health and CMV-seronegative.

The chain recombines TRBV29-1 with TRBJ2-2; 8 nucleotides line up with TRBD1. Germline V CDR1 and CDR2: SQVTM, ANQGSEA. The CDR3 consists of 14 residues. After removal of 4 bases from V and 3 bases from J, the junction contained 4 bases not matched to a gene. The CDR3 reads CSVVQGAHTGELFF. CDR3 bases: TGCAGCGTTGTGCAGGGGGCGCACACCGGGGAGCTGTTTTTT.

This sequence joins TRBV4-2 and TRBJ2-7; perhaps TRBD2 as D (6 bases). This CDR3 spans 15 amino acids. Trimming cost V 0 bases and J 0 bases, with 9 bases left between them. Germline CDR1 and CDR2: LGHNA and YNFKEQ. CDR3 sequence reads: CASSQDLAASYEQYF. The CDR3 DNA is TGTGCCAGCAGCCAAGATTTAGCGGCCTCCTACGAGCAGTACTTC.

This chain links TRBV18 with TRBJ2-7, with a tentative D call TRBD2 (6 bases). Germline V gene data show CDR1 as KGHSH and CDR2 as LQKENI. The V gene lost 2 bases and the J gene lost 5 bases, with 13 bases spanning the gap. The CDR3 spans 14 residues. The CDR3 nucleotides are TGTGCCAGCTCACCAAACCGGGGGACCCACGAGCAGTACTTC. This sequence encodes CASSPNRGTHEQYF.

The rearrangement links TRBV27 to TRBJ1-5; TRBD1 is a possible D gene (6 bases). CDR1 is MNHEY, CDR2 SMNVEV, per germline (reference sequence). This CDR3 comprises 14 residues. V lost 4 bases and J lost 5, with 12 bases in between. Here the CDR3 DNA reads TGTGCCAGCAGTTCAGGGGAAGGATATCAGCCCCAGCATTTT. This translates into CASSSGEGYQPQHF.